These 18 T cell receptor beta chains share one sample of origin, sequenced in a study of Graves' ophthalmopathy and Graves' hyperthyroidism. The TCR beta CDR3 regions underwent amplification from RNA transcripts. Following a first-round RT-PCR that used HTBI primers, a second-round multiplex PCR was carried out. TCRdb re-analysed the multiplex PCR reads in MiXCR, keeping a single row per CDR3 protein. Of some 370,000 distinct CDR3 sequences listed, approximately 17% are singletons. The specimen was peripheral blood. The receptor set was obtained from an adult woman with stable Graves' hyperthyroidism.

This clonotype was recorded many times. The chain is built from TRBV11-2 and TRBJ1-5; the D gene is possibly TRBD1 (5 bases). The length of the CDR3 is 14 residues. Germline CDR1 SGHAT, CDR2 FQNNGV. The V end was cut by 1 base, the J end by 6 bases, with 10 bases between. CDR3 DNA sequence: TGTGCCAGCAGCTTAGTAGGGGAAAGTCAGCCCCAGCATTTT. Its translation: CASSLVGESQPQHF.

There are many counts of this clonotype. The chain combines TRBV2 with TRBJ2-7, with a tentative D call TRBD1 (7 bases). Germline V lookup: CDR1 SNHLY, CDR2 FYNNEI. V dropped 6 bases and J dropped 11 bases, with 14 bases sitting between them. This CDR3 contains 11 residues. DNA of the CDR3: TGTGCCAGCAGGACCTCCAGGGGGGAGTACTTC. It codes for CASRTSRGEYF.

The sample holds many counts of this clonotype. The CDR3 is CASRPPGQGVNQPQHF. CDR3 DNA sequence: TGTGCCAGCAGGCCTCCCGGACAGGGGGTAAATCAGCCCCAGCATTTT. This sequence joins TRBV2 and TRBJ1-5; 10 bases align to TRBD1. Per germline, CDR1 SNHLY and CDR2 FYNNEI. J gave up 4 bases and V 6 bases, and 9 bases lay outside the gene matches. The CDR3 extends over 16 amino acids.

The chain has TRBV7-2 and TRBJ2-1; TRBD2 aligns across 9 bases. Germline V CDR1 and CDR2: SGHTA, FQGNSA. Losses at the gene ends were 5 bases for V and 0 bases for J; bases not matched to a gene: 5. The CDR3 length is 16 residues. CDR3 nucleotide sequence: TGTGCCAGCAGCCTTCTAGCGGGGAGCTCCTACAATGAGCAGTTCTTC. Translated, it gives CASSLLAGSSYNEQFF.

This clonotype was seen many times. The genes are TRBV28 and TRBJ2-2; D ambiguous. The CDR3 sequence is 13 residues long. Trimming took off 6 bases at V and 6 bases at J, with 11 bases between the two ends. Germline CDR1 and CDR2: MDHEN and SYDVKM. The CDR3 loop is CASSQSEPGELFF. CDR3 coding DNA: TGTGCCAGCAGCCAAAGCGAGCCCGGGGAGCTGTTTTTT.

The table lists this clonotype with many counts. This rearrangement joins TRBV28 to TRBJ1-5; D unresolved. CDR3 size: 15 residues. Germline loops: CDR1 MDHEN, CDR2 SYDVKM. V was cut by 3 bases and J by 4 bases, with 13 bases left in between. The CDR3 DNA follows: TGTGCCAGCAGTTTGTTAGGTCTACTTAATCAGCCCCAGCATTTT. Amino acid sequence: CASSLLGLLNQPQHF.

This rearrangement joins TRBV12-3 or TRBV12-4 to TRBJ1-1, with D possibly TRBD1 on 5 matching bases. The length of the CDR3 is 11 residues. V was cut by 7 bases and J by 7 bases, with 10 bases left in between. CDR3 DNA: TGTGCCAGCAAGGGGCCTCTTGAAGCTTTCTTT. This encodes CASKGPLEAFF.

This clonotype was seen at least ten times. V and J are TRBV12-3 or TRBV12-4 and TRBJ2-7; D perhaps matches TRBD1 (6 bases). The CDR3 loop spans 15 amino acids. The V gene lost 5 bases and the J gene lost 2 bases, with 16 bases spanning the gap. This CDR3 is CASSLHRVPPYEQYF. CDR3 bases: TGTGCCAGCAGTCTACACAGGGTGCCTCCCTACGAGCAGTACTTC.

In this sample, this clonotype turned up many times. This rearrangement joins TRBV29-1 to TRBJ2-5; 10 bases line up with TRBD1. The V and J ends lost 6 bases and 5 bases, in that order; junction bases with no gene match: 9. This CDR3 contains 14 residues. Per the germline V gene, CDR1 is SQVTM and CDR2 is ANQGSEA. DNA for the CDR3: TGCAGCGTGATAGGGACAGGGGACTACGAGACCCAGTACTTC. This encodes CSVIGTGDYETQYF.

Ten or more counts support this clonotype. The rearrangement links TRBV5-1 to TRBJ2-7, with 14 bases fitting TRBD2. The V and J ends lost 4 bases and 0 bases, in that order; junction bases with no gene match: 3. This CDR3 contains 16 residues. Germline V gene data show CDR1 as SGHRS and CDR2 as YFSETQ. The CDR3 region is CASSEGLAGASYEQYF. CDR3 coding DNA: TGCGCCAGCAGCGAGGGACTAGCGGGAGCCTCCTACGAGCAGTACTTC.

In this sample, this clonotype turned up many times. This may arise from a read error, as a much more abundant clone is one base away. The chain carries TRBV19 and TRBJ2-5; D assignment may be TRBD1 or TRBD2 (5 bases each). Germline CDR1 and CDR2: LNHDA and SQIVND (reference sequence). The CDR3 length is 15 residues. The CDR3 DNA follows: TGTGCCAGTAGCCCAGGTCGGCAGGGAGAAGAGGCCCAGTACTTC. Amino acid sequence: CASSPGRQGEEAQYF.

With regard to this clonotype: A junction end diverges from the germline sequence, so it may reflect a read error. The chain joins TRBV7-2 to TRBJ2-1; no definite D call. CDR3 length: 15 residues. CDR1 is SGHTA and CDR2 is FQGNSA in the germline V gene. The CDR3 nucleotides read TGTGCCAGCAGCTTAGAACGAGCCCGGCGCAATGAGAAGTTCTTC. It codes for CASSLERARRNEKFF.

This clonotype has a count of ten or more. The chain joins TRBV28 to TRBJ2-5, with 7 nucleotides matching TRBD1. CDR3 length: 13 amino acids. CDR1 is MDHEN and CDR2 is SYDVKM in the germline V gene. V lost 8 bases to trimming and J lost 5 bases; unmatched junction nucleotides: 8. Here the CDR3 reads CASRFSGGETQYF. CDR3 DNA sequence: TGTGCCAGCCGATTTTCAGGGGGTGAGACCCAGTACTTC.

In its sample, this clonotype was seen many times. The chain is built from TRBV7-9 and TRBJ2-7, with 8 bases matching TRBD1. The CDR3 loop spans 14 amino acids. Per germline, CDR1 SEHNR and CDR2 FQNEAQ (reference sequence). V gave up 4 bases and J gave up 6 bases; unmatched junction bases: 8. The CDR3 sequence is CASSSRRQGSEQYF. The CDR3 DNA follows: TGTGCCAGCAGCTCCCGCAGACAGGGGAGCGAGCAGTACTTC. Together with reference TRBV7-9 and TRBJ2-7, the CDR3 gives the full variable domain: DTGVSQNPRHKITKRGQNVTFRCDPISEHNRLYWYRQTLGQGPEFLTYFQNEAQLEKSRLLSDRFSAERPKGSFSTLEIQRTEQGDSAMYLCASSSRRQGSEQYFGPGTRLTVT.

This clonotype was recorded many times. V is TRBV18 and J is TRBJ2-7; 10 bases align to TRBD2. The trim removed 6 bases at V and 6 bases at J, leaving 8 bases unmatched. Looked up from germline, CDR1 is KGHSH and CDR2 is LQKENI. CDR3 size: 14 residues. For the CDR3, the DNA is TGTGCCAGCTCCGGACTAGCGGTCAGTGGCGAGCAGTACTTC. Translation: CASSGLAVSGEQYF. Variable domain in full (rest from reference TRBV18 and TRBJ2-7): NAGVMQNPRHLVRRRGQEARLRCSPMKGHSHVYWYRQLPEEGLKFMVYLQKENIIDESGMPKERFSAEFPKEGPSILRIQQVVRGDSAAYFCASSGLAVSGEQYFGPGTRLTVT.

This clonotype occurred many times. The rearrangement uses TRBV12-3 or TRBV12-4 and TRBJ2-4, with 7 positions matching TRBD1. Trimming cost V 6 bases and J 7 bases; bases outside gene matches: 6. CDR3 length: 13 amino acids. The CDR3 loop reads CASSQGEWNIQYF. The CDR3 region has the DNA TGTGCCAGCAGCCAGGGGGAATGGAACATTCAGTACTTC.

This chain connects TRBV9 to TRBJ2-2; a weak D match, TRBD1 (5 bases). Trimming took 2 bases from V and 0 from J, leaving 8 bases between them. Germline V CDR1 and CDR2: SGDLS, YYNGEE. The CDR3 consists of 15 residues. The CDR3, as DNA: TGTGCCAGCAGCGTCGGACAACCGAACACCGGGGAGCTGTTTTTT. Translation gives CASSVGQPNTGELFF.

This clonotype was observed at least ten times. The chain combines TRBV4-1 with TRBJ1-2; 9 bases line up with TRBD1. Germline V gene sequence: CDR1 MGHRA, CDR2 YSYEKL. V dropped 4 bases and J dropped 3; count of bases not matched to a gene: 12. There are 17 residues in the CDR3. CDR3 DNA sequence: TGCGCCAGCAGCCCGCGCCCCGGGACAGGGTTGCACTATGGCTACACCTTC. Residues: CASSPRPGTGLHYGYTF.